This T cell receptor (beta chain) was captured in a study of T cell responses to AZD1222 COVID-19 vaccine. TCRdb's table, derived via immunoSEQ multiplex PCR, lists solely in-frame clones and lacks some. The sample has 95,000 to 100,000 clones; 90% are singletons. Germline V gene data show CDR1 as SGHDT and CDR2 as YYEEEE. CDR3 length: 13 amino acids. Trimming pared 4 bases from V and 7 bases from J, leaving 11 bases between. This TCR came from an adult in good health. The V call is TRBV5-6, the J call TRBJ1-4; D is unresolved. The specimen comprised peripheral blood, sampled on day 0 of AZD1222 vaccination. CDR3 sequence (DNA): TGTGCCAGCAGCCCCGGAGGGTCTGAAAAACTGTTTTTT. Translated, it gives CASSPGGSEKLFF.